This T cell receptor beta chain was captured by sequencing in a study of a mutant IDH1 vaccine in newly diagnosed glioma (dated by TCRdb to the early 2020s). Context from the whole study: Patients received eight vaccinations in weeks 1, 3, 5, 7, 11, 15, 19 and 23, corresponding to visits V03 through V10. In the chemotherapy-containing groups, vaccination started alongside temozolomide cycles, whereas in patients who had radiotherapy alone it started 4-6 weeks after radiotherapy. The approximately 30 treated patients were roughly 62% male and around 40% female, with a mean age of about 43 years. Before enrollment, patients had received standard therapy of radiotherapy alone, temozolomide alone, or radiochemotherapy with temozolomide; most received the combination. Six visits were used for peripheral blood collection: V03 (baseline), V05, V07, V10, V12 and V13. For exploratory analyses, longitudinal TCRB deep sequencing was carried out in around 26 treated patients wherever samples were available.

Interpreted using the paper, the time point label stands for: week 11, during vaccination. Each vaccine dose, consisting of 300 ug of a 20-mer mutant IDH1 peptide in Montanide, was administered subcutaneously with topical imiquimod. Newly diagnosed WHO grade 3 or 4 IDH1-mutant astrocytomas showing loss of nuclear ATRX were present in the donors. The samples were drawn from NOA16, a multicentre, single-arm, open-label phase I trial in Germany that tested a mutant IDH1 peptide vaccine in humans for the first time. Genomic DNA for TCRB sequencing was extracted from EDTA blood using the DNeasy Blood and Tissue Kit. This clone appeared a few times. Its antigen is still unknown. No clone much larger than this one lies a single base away; base qualities are absent. General study outcomes and caveats: Across multiple MHC alleles, vaccine-induced immune responses were seen in 90% to 95% of patients. Changes in the top peripheral T cell clonotypes picked up by TCRB sequencing did not appear to be linked to pseudoprogression. PBMC samples for TCRB deep sequencing were selected based on availability. The authors noted that analyses of patient blood samples could not be reproduced because of sample limitations.

Library construction relied on the immunoSEQ multiplex PCR assay. The hsTCRB Kit was used according to the manufacturer's protocol to amplify rearranged TCR beta chain sequences. Sequencing of TCRB libraries was carried out on an Illumina MiSeq. Regarding the original processing steps: Demultiplexing, trimming and gene mapping were performed with the kit vendor's proprietary platform. In TCRdb, the immuneACCESS table is reduced to in-frame sequences with V and J assigned. These tables do not hold every clone; where another copy was compared, an unresolved V gene accounts for under half, and the others remain unexplained. V, J and clone size were drawn from that table, and D and trimming were deduced from the DNA. The sample yields about 21,000 clones; roughly 91% were counted once. The ten largest clones add up to around 5.4% of the sample. V lost 7 bases and J lost 8 bases; the stretch between them is 11 bases long. The cysteine opens and the phenylalanine closes a CDR3 of 11 amino acids. The retained sequence is limited to the CDR3, 33 bases, with the frame set at the first base. Sequences LNHDA (CDR1) and SQIVND (CDR2) are obtained from the germline V gene (reference sequence).

The sequence was collected from a woman aged 40 to 50 with glioma. The rearrangement combines TRBV19 with TRBJ1-2, with a tentative D gene TRBD1 over 5 matching bases. The sample in question was PBMCs, obtained from a glioma patient whose treatment included an IDH1 peptide vaccine. In nucleotide form, the sequence is TGTGCCAGTACGTGGGGCAGGGGCTACACCTTC. It specifies CASTWGRGYTF.